The 4 T cell receptor beta chains below were found in one sample sequenced in a study of identical twins. One entry per CDR3 protein results from TCRdb running MiXCR on the 5' RACE reads. The table includes around 100,000 distinct CDR3 sequences, 5.9% detected once. Sample: memory T cells sorted from blood. The receptors derive from a woman between 50 and 59 years old in good health.

This clonotype came up many times. The chain joins TRBV12-3 or TRBV12-4 to TRBJ2-1; 14 nucleotides match TRBD2. The ends lost 3 bases at V and 12 bases at J; junction bases unmatched: 4. This CDR3 has 14 residues. CDR3 sequence reads: CASSFGTSGSLQFF. CDR3 DNA: TGTGCCAGCAGTTTCGGGACTAGCGGGAGTTTGCAGTTCTTC.

The table lists this clonotype with many counts. Lacking the conserved final phenylalanine or tryptophan, this CDR3 likely reflects a read error. Because the CDR3's place on the DNA is in doubt, the DNA is left out and the CDR3 is given as listed by TCRdb. This chain connects TRBV7-2 to TRBJ2-3; TRBD2 was called by the table and not checked on the DNA. The CDR3 is made up of 15 amino acids, end residues included. The germline gives CDR1 SGHTA, CDR2 FQGNSA. This CDR3 is CASSPRTSSTDTQYS.

This clonotype was counted at least ten times. V usage is TRBV7-6 and J usage is TRBJ2-5, with 7 positions matching TRBD2. J gave up 4 bases and V 1 base, and 9 bases lay outside the gene matches. Germline CDR1 reads SGHVS; CDR2 reads FNYEAQ. The CDR3 runs to 16 residues. CDR3 DNA sequence: TGTGCCAGCAGCTTAGACGGCGCGGGAGTACGAGAGACCCAGTACTTC. Translation: CASSLDGAGVRETQYF.

This clonotype occurred many times. The rearrangement uses TRBV12-3 or TRBV12-4 and TRBJ2-2; D not certain. The CDR3 totals 12 residues. Trimming pared 5 bases from V and 4 bases from J, leaving 5 bases between. The CDR3 reads CASSVGTGELFF. DNA for the CDR3: TGTGCCAGCAGTGTAGGCACCGGGGAGCTGTTTTTT.